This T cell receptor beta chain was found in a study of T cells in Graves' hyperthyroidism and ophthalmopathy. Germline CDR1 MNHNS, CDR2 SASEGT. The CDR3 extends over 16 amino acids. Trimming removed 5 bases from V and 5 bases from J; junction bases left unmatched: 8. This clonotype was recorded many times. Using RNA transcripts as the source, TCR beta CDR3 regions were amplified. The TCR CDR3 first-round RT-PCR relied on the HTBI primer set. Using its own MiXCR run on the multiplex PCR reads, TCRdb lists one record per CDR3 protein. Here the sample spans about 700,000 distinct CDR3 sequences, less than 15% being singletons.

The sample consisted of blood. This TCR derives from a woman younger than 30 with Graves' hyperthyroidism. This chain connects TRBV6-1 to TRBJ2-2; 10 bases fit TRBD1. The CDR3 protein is CASSSPGQGFTGELFF. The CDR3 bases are TGTGCCAGCAGTTCCCCGGGACAGGGGTTTACCGGGGAGCTGTTTTTT.